This TCR beta chain was found in a study of blood T cell repertoires in COVID-19. Across the whole study: Spain, Italy and the United States supplied samples that represented acute and convalescent COVID-19. T cells, B-cell-depleted T cells, or PBMCs provided the cDNA or gDNA that served as material.

Original processing notes: Reference gene primer amplification gave estimated nucleated cell counts. The assay was immunoSEQ multiplex PCR, and TCRdb's table has in-frame clones only and misses some. The V and J calls and clone size were taken over from that table, and D and trimming were inferred from the DNA. The data contain more than 200,000 clones, over 80% of them singletons. The germline gives CDR1 SNHLY, CDR2 FYNNEI. The CDR3 contains 15 residues. J gave up 5 bases and V 3 bases, and 7 bases lay outside the gene matches. This receptor was taken from a man between 40 and 49 years old with acute or convalescent COVID-19. What was sequenced was peripheral blood. This chain uses TRBV2 with TRBJ1-5, with 7 bases lining up with TRBD1. The CDR3 DNA reads as TGTGCCAGCAGTGATGTCCAGGGGGAGCATCAGCCCCAGCATTTT. Translation: CASSDVQGEHQPQHF.